One and the same sample provided the 32 T cell receptor beta chains below, sequenced in a study of regulatory dendritic cells for organ transplantation. Allogeneic regulatory or mature dendritic cells were co-cultured for 5 days with CFSE-labeled sorted T cells at 1:10. Profiling relied on immunoSEQ multiplex PCR, and the TCRdb table lists in-frame clones only, not all of them. The repertoire holds 9,500 to 15,000 clones, about 60% seen once, with 0.9% to 1.5% in the top ten. No cognate antigen is known for these TCRs. The sequenced material came from naive CD8+ T cells from blood cultured with dendritic cells. Specified subset: CD45RA+ naive T cells. The source of these receptors is a human donor in good health.

The rearrangement links TRBV7-2 to TRBJ2-2; D is possibly TRBD1 (5 bases). Trimming shortened V by 5 bases and J by 0 bases, and 10 bases separated the two germline ends. The CDR3 is 15 amino acids. Germline CDR1 is SGHTA and CDR2 is FQGNSA. The CDR3 protein is CASSATASNTGELFF. The CDR3 DNA sequence: TGTGCCAGCAGCGCGACAGCTTCGAACACCGGGGAGCTGTTTTTT.

The count of this clone is one. This chain uses TRBV13 with TRBJ2-2, with TRBD2 as a possible D gene (6 bases). The CDR3 is 16 residues long. V lost 2 bases to trimming and J lost 3 bases, with 13 bases between them. The germline CDR1 and CDR2 sequences are PRHDT and FYEKMQ (reference sequence). This CDR3 reads CASSLMEGGDTGELFF. CDR3 nucleotides: TGTGCCAGCAGCTTAATGGAGGGCGGGGACACCGGGGAGCTGTTTTTT.

The V and J genes are TRBV20-1 and TRBJ2-1; possibly TRBD1 for D (5 bases). There are 11 residues in the CDR3. Germline assignment: CDR1 DFQATT and CDR2 SNEGSKA (reference sequence). Trimming took off 7 bases at V and 3 bases at J, with 7 bases between the two ends. CDR3 coding DNA: TGCAGTGTTGACAGCTACAATGAGCAGTTCTTC. Encoded protein: CSVDSYNEQFF.

This clone has just a few counts. The chain has TRBV9 and TRBJ1-6, with D unresolved. This CDR3 has 15 residues. Trimming left V 4 bases short and J 4 bases short, with 12 bases between. Germline CDR1 reads SGDLS; CDR2 reads YYNGEE. CDR3 amino acids: CASSLEGGYNSPLHF. CDR3 DNA sequence: TGTGCCAGCAGCCTCGAGGGAGGGTATAATTCACCCCTCCACTTT.

In its sample, this clone was seen a few times. The J gene is TRBJ2-1, the V gene TRBV7-6; 11 nucleotides agree with TRBD2. The CDR3 is 18 amino acids. The V gene's germline CDR1 is SGHVS and CDR2 FNYEAQ. Losses at the gene ends were 0 bases for V and 0 bases for J; bases not matched to a gene: 4. In DNA form, the CDR3 reads TGTGCCAGCAGCTTAGCTCCTCTAGCGGGGGGCTCCTACAATGAGCAGTTCTTC. Protein: CASSLAPLAGGSYNEQFF.

The chain combines TRBV7-2 with TRBJ1-2; no firm D call. The ends were cut back, 5 bases at V and 1 base at J, with 14 bases in the middle. CDR1 is SGHTA, CDR2 FQGNSA, per germline. This CDR3 region has 15 residues. CDR3 sequence (DNA): TGTGCCAGCAGCCGTCAAGACACCTTTAACTATGGCTACACCTTC. Protein sequence: CASSRQDTFNYGYTF.

J is TRBJ1-1 and V is TRBV5-4; D is undetermined. Germline CDR1 SGHNT, CDR2 YYREEE (reference sequence). The CDR3 totals 13 residues. The V gene lost 0 bases and the J gene lost 2 bases, with 5 bases spanning the gap. DNA of the CDR3: TGTGCCAGCAGCTTGGGCAGAAACACTGAAGCTTTCTTT. This codes for CASSLGRNTEAFF.

V is TRBV7-8 and J is TRBJ2-3; 9 bases are a match to TRBD2. The CDR3 covers 17 residues. With 4 bases clipped from V and 6 bases from J, the junction kept 14 bases outside the gene matches. Germline V CDR1 and CDR2: SGHVS, FQNEAQ. CDR3 bases: TGTGCCAGCAGCTACCCCCCCCGCGGGGGGGCCCGGGATACGCAGTATTTT. This codes for CASSYPPRGGARDTQYF.

The rearrangement joins TRBV9 to TRBJ2-5; 8 nucleotides match TRBD1. The CDR3 runs to 15 residues. V lost 3 bases and J lost 1; bases outside the gene matches: 5. CDR1 SGDLS and CDR2 YYNGEE come from the germline V gene. The CDR3 sequence is CASSATGGLQETQYF. CDR3 nucleotide sequence: TGTGCCAGCAGCGCCACAGGGGGTCTCCAAGAGACCCAGTACTTC. The full variable domain, its missing parts supplied by reference TRBV9 and TRBJ2-5, is DSGVTQTPKHLITATGQRVTLRCSPRSGDLSVYWYQQSLDQGLQFLIQYYNGEERAKGNILERFSAQQFPDLHSELNLSSLELGDSALYFCASSATGGLQETQYFGPGTRLLVL.

The J gene is TRBJ1-1, the V gene TRBV4-1; the D is unclear. The CDR3 sequence is 16 residues long. Trimming stripped 1 base from V and 2 bases from J, with 14 bases between. CDR1 is MGHRA, CDR2 YSYEKL, per germline. The CDR3 region has the DNA TGCGCCAGCAGCCAAGTGCGGGGAAGGGTCAACACTGAAGCTTTCTTT. It codes for CASSQVRGRVNTEAFF.

This sequence joins TRBV4-3 and TRBJ1-1, with TRBD1 as a possible D gene (5 bases). CDR3 size: 13 residues. Germline lookup yields CDR1 LGHNA and CDR2 YSLEER. Trimming took off 3 bases at V and 10 bases at J, with 15 bases between the two ends. In nucleotides, the CDR3 is TGCGCCAGCAGCCATCCCGGGGGGGACCGAGCTTTCTTT. It is translated as CASSHPGGDRAFF.

This clone was recorded only once. J is TRBJ2-1 and V is TRBV7-9; 7 positions match TRBD1. The J segment lost 2 bases and the V segment lost 3 bases, leaving 4 bases of the junction unmatched. CDR1 and CDR2 from the germline V gene are SEHNR and FQNEAQ (reference sequence). This CDR3 region has 15 residues. The chain's CDR3 is CASSFTGDPYNEQFF. CDR3 in DNA: TGTGCCAGCAGCTTCACAGGGGACCCCTACAATGAGCAGTTCTTC.

The rearrangement uses TRBV19 and TRBJ2-1; tentative D call: TRBD2 (6 bases). CDR3 length: 13 residues. Germline V gives CDR1 LNHDA, CDR2 SQIVND (reference sequence). V lost 2 bases and J 6 bases, leaving 8 bases between the germline ends. The CDR3 DNA reads as TGTGCCAGTAGTATAATCGGGGGCAATGAGCAGTTCTTC. It specifies CASSIIGGNEQFF.

This chain joins TRBV2 and TRBJ2-7; 7 bases map to TRBD1. Germline loops: CDR1 SNHLY, CDR2 FYNNEI. The V gene end was trimmed by 9 bases and the J gene end by 4 bases; junction bases not matched to a gene: 21. This CDR3 has 17 residues. As DNA, the CDR3 is TGTGCCAGTAACCCGTTCGTCGTGGACAGGACACAATACGAGCAGTACTTC. It is translated as CASNPFVVDRTQYEQYF.

The chain carries TRBV7-8 and TRBJ2-5; D not certain. Germline loops: CDR1 SGHVS, CDR2 FQNEAQ. The CDR3 is 16 amino acids. Trimming removed 1 base at V and 2 bases at J, with 14 bases between. The CDR3 protein is CASSLVRLGPQETQYF. DNA for the CDR3: TGTGCCAGCAGCTTAGTGAGGCTGGGTCCGCAAGAGACCCAGTACTTC.

The chain links TRBV6-1 to TRBJ2-7, with D tentatively TRBD2 (6 bases). The CDR3 consists of 14 residues. V lost 6 bases to trimming and J lost 4 bases, with 16 bases between them. The germline V gene encodes CDR1 MNHNS and CDR2 SASEGT. The CDR3 bases are TGTGCCAGCAGGGGGAGGATCTCAGGATACGAGCAGTACTTC. It specifies CASRGRISGYEQYF.

The J gene is TRBJ1-1, the V gene TRBV11-2; D not resolved. V was trimmed by 1 base and J by 5 bases, leaving 8 bases between them. From germline, CDR1 is SGHAT and CDR2 FQNNGV. This CDR3 is built from 13 residues. The CDR3 protein is CASSLGGRTEAFF. DNA of the CDR3: TGTGCCAGCAGCTTAGGAGGGCGGACTGAAGCTTTCTTT.

The chain joins TRBV10-1 to TRBJ2-1; possible D gene TRBD2, 7 bases. The germline V and J ends were trimmed by 3 bases and 8 bases, with 11 bases remaining between them. This CDR3 spans 13 amino acids. The germline V gene encodes CDR1 WNHNN and CDR2 SYGVQD (reference sequence). The CDR3 region is CASSDSGGHEQFF. CDR3 nucleotides: TGCGCCAGCAGTGATTCGGGGGGCCATGAGCAGTTCTTC.

CDR3 sequence: CASSTEGPAYLYGYTF. The CDR3 DNA is TGTGCCAGCAGTACGGAGGGGCCCGCTTACCTCTATGGCTACACCTTC. The gene calls are TRBV6-6 and TRBJ1-2; maybe TRBD1 (5 bases). Germline V gene sequence: CDR1 MNHNY, CDR2 SVGAGI (reference sequence). The CDR3 consists of 16 residues. V lost 5 bases and J 4 bases, leaving 20 bases between the germline ends.

This clone showed up just a few times. This sequence joins TRBV4-1 and TRBJ2-7, with 11 bases that match TRBD1. The junction had 5 bases not matched to a gene; V was cut back by 1 base and J by 6 bases. This CDR3 contains 15 residues. Germline-derived CDR1 and CDR2 are MGHRA and YSYEKL. CDR3 residues: CASSQVNGTGGEQYF. The CDR3 DNA reads TGCGCCAGCAGCCAAGTGAACGGGACAGGGGGCGAGCAGTACTTC.

J is TRBJ2-2 and V is TRBV11-2; D is uncertain. From germline, CDR1 is SGHAT and CDR2 FQNNGV. There are 15 residues in the CDR3. With 0 bases removed from V and 0 bases from J, the gap between germline ends came to 5 bases. The CDR3: CASSLDAANTGELFF. The CDR3 region has the DNA TGTGCCAGCAGCTTAGACGCGGCGAACACCGGGGAGCTGTTTTTT.

This rearrangement joins TRBV7-9 to TRBJ2-3; D call uncertain. The CDR3 runs to 14 residues. The germline CDR1 and CDR2 sequences are SEHNR and FQNEAQ (reference sequence). V lost 4 bases to trimming and J lost 2 bases, with 10 bases between them. CDR3 protein: CASSSLDSTDTQYF. The CDR3 DNA sequence: TGTGCCAGCAGCTCCCTCGACTCCACAGATACGCAGTATTTT.

This clone has only a few counts. V and J are TRBV9 and TRBJ1-6, with D possibly matching TRBD1 (6 bases). CDR1 is SGDLS and CDR2 is YYNGEE in the germline V gene. The length of the CDR3 is 15 residues. Between the trimmed V and J ends, which lost 5 bases and 6 bases, there was a span of 15 bases. For the CDR3, the DNA is TGTGCCAGCAGTTACCAGGACAGCCTTAATTCACCCCTCCACTTT. This codes for CASSYQDSLNSPLHF.

The rearrangement uses TRBV5-6 and TRBJ1-1; a possible D gene is TRBD1 (6 bases). This CDR3 is 15 amino acids long. Trimming took 6 bases from V and 1 from J, leaving 16 bases between them. Per germline, CDR1 SGHDT and CDR2 YYEEEE. The CDR3 is CASTPFRGGNTEAFF. DNA for the CDR3: TGTGCCAGCACCCCCTTCAGAGGGGGGAACACTGAAGCTTTCTTT. Variable domain in full (rest from reference TRBV5-6 and TRBJ1-1): DAGVTQSPTHLIKTRGQQVTLRCSPKSGHDTVSWYQQALGQGPQFIFQYYEEEERQRGNFPDRFSGHQFPNYSSELNVNALLLGDSALYLCASTPFRGGNTEAFFGQGTRLTVV.

V gene TRBV7-8 combines with J gene TRBJ1-5; D unresolved. The CDR3 length is 18 residues. Germline lookup yields CDR1 SGHVS and CDR2 FQNEAQ. Deletions cut 5 bases from V and 6 bases from J, with 26 bases between. The CDR3 DNA reads as TGTGCCAGCAGCCCAAGAGGGCCCGGATTCCTTGAGGTTCAGCCCCAGCATTTT. It encodes CASSPRGPGFLEVQPQHF. Variable domain in full (rest from reference TRBV7-8 and TRBJ1-5): GAGVSQSPRYKVAKRGQDVALRCDPISGHVSLFWYQQALGQGPEFLTYFQNEAQLDKSGLPSDRFFAERPEGSVSTLKIQRTQQEDSAVYLCASSPRGPGFLEVQPQHFGDGTRLSIL.

The CDR3 nucleotides read TGTGCCAGCAGCTTCACTAGCGGGGGGCCCTACGAGCAGTACTTC. This sequence encodes CASSFTSGGPYEQYF. The genes are TRBV7-3 and TRBJ2-7; 12 positions agree with TRBD2. The germline CDR1 and CDR2 sequences are SGHTA and FQGTGA. The ends lost 3 bases at V and 2 bases at J; junction bases unmatched: 2. The CDR3 spans 15 residues.

The V gene is TRBV27, the J gene TRBJ2-3, with TRBD1 identical over 9 bases. The CDR3 loop spans 13 amino acids. V lost 11 bases, J lost 3 bases, and 6 bases stayed unmatched. Looked up from germline, CDR1 is MNHEY and CDR2 is SMNVEV (reference sequence). CDR3 in amino acids: CADRDRVTDTQYF. The CDR3, as DNA: TGTGCCGACCGGGACAGGGTAACAGATACGCAGTATTTT.

V and J are TRBV13 and TRBJ2-7; TRBD2 agrees at 12 bases. CDR3 length: 16 amino acids. In germline, CDR1 is PRHDT, CDR2 FYEKMQ (reference sequence). Trimming removed 5 bases from V and 2 bases from J; junction bases left unmatched: 7. The CDR3 protein is CASSIGLAGYTYEQYF. In DNA form, the CDR3 reads TGTGCCAGCAGCATTGGACTAGCGGGGTATACCTACGAGCAGTACTTC.

In its sample, this clone was seen a few times. The chain recombines TRBV4-1 with TRBJ2-7; the match to TRBD2 covers 8 bases. Germline assignment: CDR1 MGHRA and CDR2 YSYEKL. This CDR3 comprises 17 residues. The ends lost 0 bases at V and 0 bases at J; junction bases unmatched: 7. The CDR3 is CASSQEGTGGSSYEQYF. In DNA form, the CDR3 reads TGCGCCAGCAGCCAAGAGGGTACGGGGGGGAGCTCCTACGAGCAGTACTTC.

This clone was recorded once. The V and J genes are TRBV6-5 and TRBJ2-5; possible D gene TRBD2, 5 bases. Trimming removed 2 bases at V and 3 bases at J, with 10 bases between. Germline loops: CDR1 MNHEY, CDR2 SVGAGI. The CDR3 consists of 14 residues. The CDR3 sequence is CASSYTAAEETQYF. The CDR3 bases are TGTGCCAGCAGTTACACAGCGGCGGAAGAGACCCAGTACTTC.

The chain employs TRBV5-1 and TRBJ2-1, with 11 bases identical to TRBD2. The length of the CDR3 is 15 residues. Germline V CDR1 and CDR2: SGHRS, YFSETQ. V gave up 6 bases and J gave up 7 bases; unmatched junction bases: 9. The CDR3 nucleotides are TGCGCCAGCATCCTTAGCGGGGGGGCAGGGAATGAGCAGTTCTTC. This sequence encodes CASILSGGAGNEQFF.

J is TRBJ2-7 and V is TRBV7-9; possibly TRBD1 for D (6 bases). CDR1 is SEHNR and CDR2 is FQNEAQ in the germline V gene (reference sequence). V lost 5 bases and J lost 5, with 19 bases in between. The CDR3 totals 15 residues. The CDR3, as DNA: TGTGCCAGCAGCGTGACAGGTTCCTTTGGGGACGAGCAGTACTTC. Amino acids: CASSVTGSFGDEQYF.